Listed here are 8 T cell receptor beta chains from one sample, sequenced in a study of blood T cell repertoires in COVID-19. TCRdb's table, derived via immunoSEQ multiplex PCR, lists solely in-frame clones and lacks some. The data hold some 170,000 clones, with roughly 82% observed a single time. The material sequenced was peripheral blood. These receptors were collected from a woman in her 70s with acute or convalescent COVID-19.

The chain joins TRBV19 to TRBJ2-1; D perhaps matches TRBD1 (6 bases). Germline V gene data show CDR1 as LNHDA and CDR2 as SQIVND (reference sequence). The V gene lost 7 bases and the J gene lost 7 bases, with 17 bases spanning the gap. This CDR3 has 14 amino acids. This CDR3 reads CASNLWGQGNEQFF. CDR3 coding DNA: TGTGCCAGTAACCTATGGGGGCAGGGAAATGAGCAGTTCTTC.

Written as DNA, the CDR3 is TGCAGCGTTGACAGCCAACGACTATACAATGAGCAGTTCTTC. This encodes CSVDSQRLYNEQFF. The genes are TRBV29-1 and TRBJ2-1, with D tentatively TRBD2 (5 bases). The CDR3 covers 14 residues. The V gene's germline CDR1 is SQVTM and CDR2 ANQGSEA. V dropped 3 bases and J dropped 4 bases, with 13 bases sitting between them.

This clone was detected once. The V call is TRBV6-2 or TRBV6-3, the J call TRBJ2-2; TRBD2 is a possible D gene (7 bases). CDR3 size: 15 residues. The germline V and J ends were trimmed by 5 bases and 5 bases, with 15 bases remaining between them. From germline, CDR1 is MNHEY and CDR2 SVGEGT. The CDR3 region is CASSPTGGKTGELFF. CDR3 DNA: TGTGCCAGCAGTCCAACGGGGGGCAAAACCGGGGAGCTGTTTTTT.

This clone was found once. V gene TRBV6-2 or TRBV6-3 combines with J gene TRBJ1-1; D call uncertain. The CDR3 has 17 residues. From germline, CDR1 is MNHEY and CDR2 SVGEGT. Trimming removed 2 bases from V and 7 bases from J, with 23 bases in between. CDR3 sequence reads: CASSYGGSGVLSYEAFF. In nucleotides, the CDR3 is TGTGCCAGCAGTTACGGCGGTAGCGGGGTTCTTTCCTATGAAGCTTTCTTT.

The V call is TRBV7-2, the J call TRBJ2-5; TRBD2 agrees at 10 bases. This CDR3 is 16 amino acids long. The germline CDR1 and CDR2 sequences are SGHTA and FQGNSA. The trim removed 5 bases at V and 1 base at J, leaving 7 bases unmatched. The CDR3 here is CASSPELAGIQETQYF. Written as DNA, the CDR3 is TGTGCCAGCAGCCCCGAACTAGCGGGGATCCAAGAGACCCAGTACTTC. The entire variable domain, with the rest obtained from reference TRBV7-2 and TRBJ2-5, is as follows: GAGVSQSPSNKVTEKGKDVELRCDPISGHTALYWYRQSLGQGLEFLIYFQGNSAPDKSGLPSDRFSAERTGGSVSTLTIQRTQQEDSAVYLCASSPELAGIQETQYFGPGTRLLVL.

The J gene is TRBJ2-7, the V gene TRBV3-1 (or the pseudogene TRBV3-2), with 7 bases aligning to TRBD1. Germline lookup yields CDR1 LGHDT and CDR2 YNNKEL (reference sequence). The V segment lost 4 bases and the J segment 5 bases; nucleotides outside the gene matches: 5. The CDR3 covers 13 residues. CDR3 residues: CASSPTGSHEQYF. CDR3 nucleotide sequence: TGTGCCAGCAGCCCGACAGGGTCCCACGAGCAGTACTTC.

V and J are TRBV7-2 and TRBJ2-7; weak D call: TRBD2 (5 bases). The length of the CDR3 is 14 residues. V was clipped by 4 bases and J by 0 bases, with 10 bases between them. Looked up from germline, CDR1 is SGHTA and CDR2 is FQGNSA. CDR3 sequence (DNA): TGTGCCAGCAGCTCCGGAGGTAGCTCCTACGAGCAGTACTTC. It codes for CASSSGGSSYEQYF.

In its sample, this clone was seen once. V is TRBV6-2 or TRBV6-3 and J is TRBJ2-5; TRBD1 matches 7 bases. With V trimmed by 5 bases and J by 8 bases, 5 bases remained unmatched. This CDR3 comprises 12 residues. Germline CDR1 MNHEY, CDR2 SVGEGT. CDR3 protein: CASSRQGITQYF. For the CDR3, the DNA is TGTGCCAGCAGTCGACAGGGTATAACCCAGTACTTC.